A selection of T cell receptor beta chains follows, all from one sample in a study of technical replicates of blood from several donors. This table comes from immunoSEQ multiplex PCR, and its TCRdb copy is limited to in-frame clones, with some not included. The sample holds approximately 12,000 clones, roughly three quarters seen once. The sequenced material came from PBMCs. Source of these receptors: a human donor in good health. Each CDR3 is given with its conserved first and last residue. The order of the fields is CDR3 protein, V gene, J gene, D gene. The D gene is left open where the match is weak.

CDR3: CASATEGGRETQYF
V: TRBV5-4
J: TRBJ2-5
D: NA

CDR3: CASSLGTSGYYEQYF
V: TRBV7-9
J: TRBJ2-7
D: TRBD2

CDR3: CASRAPGQGPYEQFF
V: TRBV7-7
J: TRBJ2-1
D: TRBD1

CDR3: CVRSLAGVAGEETQYF
V: TRBV7-5
J: TRBJ2-5
D: NA

CDR3: CASSMWASGRMSGELFF
V: TRBV19
J: TRBJ2-2
D: TRBD2

CDR3: CASSTTGGNNEQFF
V: TRBV19
J: TRBJ2-1
D: TRBD1

CDR3: CASSPVRARNQPQHF
V: TRBV7-8
J: TRBJ1-5
D: NA

CDR3: CASSSEQGNTIYF
V: TRBV5-1
J: TRBJ1-3
D: NA

CDR3: CASSFTREWGNEQFF
V: TRBV11-2
J: TRBJ2-1
D: TRBD2

CDR3: CASSQGRETDTQYF
V: TRBV6-4
J: TRBJ2-3
D: NA

CDR3: CASSDRYEQYF
V: TRBV2
J: TRBJ2-7
D: NA

CDR3: CASSLAGTSALNTQYF
V: TRBV5-6
J: TRBJ2-3
D: TRBD2

CDR3: CASSSPGTGELFF
V: TRBV7-8
J: TRBJ2-2
D: NA

CDR3: CASSDVGQNNNYGYTF
V: TRBV7-2
J: TRBJ1-2
D: NA

CDR3: CASSQVGASYEQYF
V: TRBV4-2
J: TRBJ2-7
D: NA

CDR3: CASSVPPGQDNTGELFF
V: TRBV25-1
J: TRBJ2-2
D: TRBD1

CDR3: CATRGQGASNTGELFF
V: TRBV19
J: TRBJ2-2
D: TRBD1

CDR3: CASSIGWQSYEQYF
V: TRBV19
J: TRBJ2-7
D: NA

CDR3: CATTPGMGQPQHF
V: TRBV7-6
J: TRBJ1-5
D: NA

CDR3: CAWSPGGAQETQYF
V: TRBV30
J: TRBJ2-5
D: NA

CDR3: CAWTPLAGYNEQFF
V: TRBV30
J: TRBJ2-1
D: TRBD2

CDR3: CALGTSTDTQYF
V: TRBV6-1
J: TRBJ2-3
D: NA

CDR3: CASSPMDGRRYEQYF
V: TRBV5-1
J: TRBJ2-7
D: NA

CDR3: CASSITIGVGQPQHF
V: TRBV19
J: TRBJ1-5
D: NA

CDR3: CASSVLGRGGTEAFF
V: TRBV6-5
J: TRBJ1-1
D: NA